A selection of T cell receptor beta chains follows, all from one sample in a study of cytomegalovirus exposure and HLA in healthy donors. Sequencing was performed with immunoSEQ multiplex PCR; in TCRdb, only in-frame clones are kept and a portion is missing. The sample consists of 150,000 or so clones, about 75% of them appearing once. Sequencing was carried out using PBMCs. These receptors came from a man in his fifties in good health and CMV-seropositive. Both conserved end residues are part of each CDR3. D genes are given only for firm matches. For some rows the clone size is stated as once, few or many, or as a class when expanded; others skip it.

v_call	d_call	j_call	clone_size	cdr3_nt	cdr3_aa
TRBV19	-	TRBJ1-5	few	TGTGCCAGTACCGACGAGGGGCCGGGAGCATCGTCGCCCCAGCATTTT	CASTDEGPGASSPQHF
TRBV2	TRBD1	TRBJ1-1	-	TGTGCCAGCAGTGGGGACAGGGTGGGGGTAGGTGAAGCTTTCTTT	CASSGDRVGVGEAFF
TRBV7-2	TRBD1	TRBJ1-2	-	TGTGCCAGCAGAGAATGGGGACAGGGCGATGAAAACTATGGCTACACCTTC	CASREWGQGDENYGYTF
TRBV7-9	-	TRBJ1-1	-	TGTGCCAGCAGCCCAACAGGGCTCTACACTGAAGCTTTCTTT	CASSPTGLYTEAFF
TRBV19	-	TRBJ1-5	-	TGTGCCAGTGCGGGGGGGTTTGGCAATCAGCCCCAGCATTTT	CASAGGFGNQPQHF
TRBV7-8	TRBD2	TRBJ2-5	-	TGTGCCAGCAGCTTATTGACTAGCCCACAAGAGACCCAGTACTTC	CASSLLTSPQETQYF
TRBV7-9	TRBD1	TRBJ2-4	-	TGTGCCAGCAGCTCTGGACAGGGGAACATTCAGTACTTC	CASSSGQGNIQYF
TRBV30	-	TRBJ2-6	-	TGTGCCTGGCTAACTGGGGCCAACGTCCTGACTTTC	CAWLTGANVLTF
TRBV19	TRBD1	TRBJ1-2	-	TGTGCCAGTAGTACCCCGGACAGGGTTGGGGGGAGCTATGGCTACACCTTC	CASSTPDRVGGSYGYTF
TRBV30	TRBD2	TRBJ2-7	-	TGTGCCTGGACTAGCGGGTCGTACTACGAGCAGTACTTC	CAWTSGSYYEQYF
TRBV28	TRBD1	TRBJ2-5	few	TGTGCCAGCACAGCTACAGGGGGCGTGAGGCAAGAGACCCAGTACTTC	CASTATGGVRQETQYF
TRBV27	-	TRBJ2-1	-	TGTGCCAGCAGCTGGGACACATACAATGAGCAGTTCTTC	CASSWDTYNEQFF
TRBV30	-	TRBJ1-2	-	TGTGCCTGGAGTTCACTGATCTATGGCTACACCTTC	CAWSSLIYGYTF
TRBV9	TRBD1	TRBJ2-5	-	TGTGCCAGCAGCGTAAAAGGGGGCGAAATAGAGACCCAGTACTTC	CASSVKGGEIETQYF
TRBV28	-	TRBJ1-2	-	TGTGCCAGCAGCCCGAACAGGGTTTTCGGAGGCTACACCTTC	CASSPNRVFGGYTF
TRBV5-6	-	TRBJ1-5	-	TGTGCCAGCAGCTGGGGAACAGGTAGCAATCAGCCCCAGCATTTT	CASSWGTGSNQPQHF
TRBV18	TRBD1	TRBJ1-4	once	TGTGCCAGCTCACCGGACAGGTTAAATGAAAAACTGTTTTTT	CASSPDRLNEKLFF
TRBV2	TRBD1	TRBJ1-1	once	TGTGCCAGCAGTGTTTGGGACAGGCGGAACACTGAAGCTTTCTTT	CASSVWDRRNTEAFF
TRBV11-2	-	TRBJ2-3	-	TGTGCCAGCAGCACACCGGACAGAGTCACAGATACGCAGTATTTT	CASSTPDRVTDTQYF
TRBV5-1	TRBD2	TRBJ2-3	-	TGCGCCAGCAGCCTACTAGCGGGGGGGACCACAGATACGCAGTATTTT	CASSLLAGGTTDTQYF
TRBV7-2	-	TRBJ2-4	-	TGTGCCAGCAGCTTACACCGGGGTGTAGCCAAAAACATTCAGTACTTC	CASSLHRGVAKNIQYF
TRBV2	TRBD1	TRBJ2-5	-	TGTGCCAGCAGTCAGACAGGGGTAGGGGAAACCCAGTACTTC	CASSQTGVGETQYF
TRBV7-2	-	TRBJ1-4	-	TGTGCCAGCAGCCTTTTAAGGGGCACTAATGAAAAACTGTTTTTT	CASSLLRGTNEKLFF
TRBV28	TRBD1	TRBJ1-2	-	TGTGCCAGCAGTCTACCGACAGGGGACGGCTACACCTTC	CASSLPTGDGYTF
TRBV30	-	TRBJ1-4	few	TGTGCCTGTACCTCTCAGAGGGCAACTAATGAAAAACTGTTTTTT	CACTSQRATNEKLFF
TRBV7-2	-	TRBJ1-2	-	TGTGCCAGCAGCTCCCGCAACAGGGATGGCTACACCTTC	CASSSRNRDGYTF
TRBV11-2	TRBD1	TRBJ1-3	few	TGTGCCAGCAGCCTAAAGCGGGACAGGGAAGGACCTGGAAACACCATATATTTT	CASSLKRDREGPGNTIYF
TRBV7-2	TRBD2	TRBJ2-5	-	TGTGCCAGCAGCTTAGTGACTAGCGCCCCATCAGTCCAGTACTTC	CASSLVTSAPSVQYF